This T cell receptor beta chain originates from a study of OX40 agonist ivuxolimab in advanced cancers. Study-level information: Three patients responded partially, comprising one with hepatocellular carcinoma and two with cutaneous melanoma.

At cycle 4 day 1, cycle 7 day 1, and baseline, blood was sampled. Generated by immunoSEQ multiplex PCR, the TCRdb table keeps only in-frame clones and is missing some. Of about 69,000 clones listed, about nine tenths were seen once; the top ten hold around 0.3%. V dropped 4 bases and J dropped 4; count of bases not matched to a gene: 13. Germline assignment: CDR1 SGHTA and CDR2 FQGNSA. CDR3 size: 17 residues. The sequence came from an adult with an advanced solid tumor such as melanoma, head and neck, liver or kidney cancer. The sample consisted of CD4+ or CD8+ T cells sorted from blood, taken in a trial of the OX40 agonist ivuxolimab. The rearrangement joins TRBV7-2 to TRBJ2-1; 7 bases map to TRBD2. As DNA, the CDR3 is TGTGCCAGCAGCTCCTCCGGTCCGGGACTACCTTACAATGAGCAGTTCTTC. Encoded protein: CASSSSGPGLPYNEQFF.